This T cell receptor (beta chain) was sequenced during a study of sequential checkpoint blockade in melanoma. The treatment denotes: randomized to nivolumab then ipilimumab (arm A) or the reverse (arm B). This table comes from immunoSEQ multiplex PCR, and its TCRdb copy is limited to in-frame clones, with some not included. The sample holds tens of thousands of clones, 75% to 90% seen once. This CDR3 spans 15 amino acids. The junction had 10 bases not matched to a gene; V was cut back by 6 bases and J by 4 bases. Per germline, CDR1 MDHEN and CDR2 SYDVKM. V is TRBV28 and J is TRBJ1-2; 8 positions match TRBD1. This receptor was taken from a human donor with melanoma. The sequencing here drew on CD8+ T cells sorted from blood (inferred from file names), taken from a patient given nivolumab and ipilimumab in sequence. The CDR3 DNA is TGTGCCAGCAGCTATCCCGGGACAGGCCGCTATGGCTACACCTTC. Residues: CASSYPGTGRYGYTF.